These T cell receptor beta chains were read from a single sample in a study of blood T cells in healthy people across ages. TCRdb used MiXCR to reprocess the 5' RACE reads, holding one entry per CDR3 protein. The sample includes some 1.4 million distinct CDR3 sequences, about 40% of them seen just once. The sequenced sample was blood. Receptors were obtained from a woman younger than 30 in good health. CDR3s include the opening cysteine and the closing phenylalanine or tryptophan. A D gene is named only where the DNA matches it firmly. Only part of the rows carry a size: once, few, many, or a class if the clone is expanded.

d_gene: TRBD2; len: 16; j_gene: TRBJ2-7; v_gene: TRBV7-6; abundance: -; CDR3aa: CASSSSGSSGSYEQYF; CDR3nt: TGTGCCAGCAGCTCCTCCGGGTCTAGCGGAAGCTACGAGCAGTACTTC
d_gene: -; len: 15; j_gene: TRBJ2-5; v_gene: TRBV28; abundance: -; CDR3aa: CASSLGGQPIREQYF; CDR3nt: TGTGCCAGCAGTTTAGGGGGACAGCCTATACGGGAGCAGTACTTC
d_gene: TRBD2; len: 15; j_gene: TRBJ2-7; v_gene: TRBV10-3; abundance: -; CDR3aa: CAITASGRAGGEQYF; CDR3nt: TGTGCCATCACGGCTAGCGGGAGGGCAGGGGGCGAGCAGTACTTC
d_gene: TRBD2; len: 19; j_gene: TRBJ2-1; v_gene: TRBV5-1; abundance: -; CDR3aa: CASSFLTSGSFGSSNEQFF; CDR3nt: TGCGCCAGCAGCTTCCTGACTAGCGGGAGCTTCGGTTCCTCCAATGAGCAGTTCTTC
d_gene: -; len: 13; j_gene: TRBJ2-7; v_gene: TRBV6-1; abundance: -; CDR3aa: CASSARTVYEQYF; CDR3nt: TGTGCCAGCAGTGCGCGGACAGTTTACGAGCAGTACTTC
d_gene: TRBD2; len: 18; j_gene: TRBJ2-2; v_gene: TRBV4-1; abundance: -; CDR3aa: CASRDPGLAGLNTGELFF; CDR3nt: TGCGCCAGCAGGGACCCGGGACTAGCGGGTTTAAACACCGGGGAGCTGTTTTTT
d_gene: TRBD1; len: 12; j_gene: TRBJ2-3; v_gene: TRBV6-1; abundance: -; CDR3aa: CASSEADRPQYF; CDR3nt: TGTGCCAGCAGTGAAGCGGACAGGCCGCAGTATTTT
d_gene: -; len: 13; j_gene: TRBJ1-4; v_gene: TRBV2; abundance: few; CDR3aa: CASILFAGEKLFF; CDR3nt: TGTGCCAGCATTTTATTCGCAGGCGAAAAACTGTTTTTT
d_gene: -; len: 12; j_gene: TRBJ1-1; v_gene: TRBV12-3/TRBV12-4; abundance: -; CDR3aa: CASSLPSGEAFF; CDR3nt: TGTGCCAGCAGCCTACCATCAGGGGAAGCTTTCTTT
d_gene: -; len: 16; j_gene: TRBJ2-7; v_gene: TRBV20-1; abundance: -; CDR3aa: CSARDRASGSWDEQYF; CDR3nt: TGCAGTGCTAGAGATCGGGCCAGCGGGTCCTGGGATGAGCAGTACTTC